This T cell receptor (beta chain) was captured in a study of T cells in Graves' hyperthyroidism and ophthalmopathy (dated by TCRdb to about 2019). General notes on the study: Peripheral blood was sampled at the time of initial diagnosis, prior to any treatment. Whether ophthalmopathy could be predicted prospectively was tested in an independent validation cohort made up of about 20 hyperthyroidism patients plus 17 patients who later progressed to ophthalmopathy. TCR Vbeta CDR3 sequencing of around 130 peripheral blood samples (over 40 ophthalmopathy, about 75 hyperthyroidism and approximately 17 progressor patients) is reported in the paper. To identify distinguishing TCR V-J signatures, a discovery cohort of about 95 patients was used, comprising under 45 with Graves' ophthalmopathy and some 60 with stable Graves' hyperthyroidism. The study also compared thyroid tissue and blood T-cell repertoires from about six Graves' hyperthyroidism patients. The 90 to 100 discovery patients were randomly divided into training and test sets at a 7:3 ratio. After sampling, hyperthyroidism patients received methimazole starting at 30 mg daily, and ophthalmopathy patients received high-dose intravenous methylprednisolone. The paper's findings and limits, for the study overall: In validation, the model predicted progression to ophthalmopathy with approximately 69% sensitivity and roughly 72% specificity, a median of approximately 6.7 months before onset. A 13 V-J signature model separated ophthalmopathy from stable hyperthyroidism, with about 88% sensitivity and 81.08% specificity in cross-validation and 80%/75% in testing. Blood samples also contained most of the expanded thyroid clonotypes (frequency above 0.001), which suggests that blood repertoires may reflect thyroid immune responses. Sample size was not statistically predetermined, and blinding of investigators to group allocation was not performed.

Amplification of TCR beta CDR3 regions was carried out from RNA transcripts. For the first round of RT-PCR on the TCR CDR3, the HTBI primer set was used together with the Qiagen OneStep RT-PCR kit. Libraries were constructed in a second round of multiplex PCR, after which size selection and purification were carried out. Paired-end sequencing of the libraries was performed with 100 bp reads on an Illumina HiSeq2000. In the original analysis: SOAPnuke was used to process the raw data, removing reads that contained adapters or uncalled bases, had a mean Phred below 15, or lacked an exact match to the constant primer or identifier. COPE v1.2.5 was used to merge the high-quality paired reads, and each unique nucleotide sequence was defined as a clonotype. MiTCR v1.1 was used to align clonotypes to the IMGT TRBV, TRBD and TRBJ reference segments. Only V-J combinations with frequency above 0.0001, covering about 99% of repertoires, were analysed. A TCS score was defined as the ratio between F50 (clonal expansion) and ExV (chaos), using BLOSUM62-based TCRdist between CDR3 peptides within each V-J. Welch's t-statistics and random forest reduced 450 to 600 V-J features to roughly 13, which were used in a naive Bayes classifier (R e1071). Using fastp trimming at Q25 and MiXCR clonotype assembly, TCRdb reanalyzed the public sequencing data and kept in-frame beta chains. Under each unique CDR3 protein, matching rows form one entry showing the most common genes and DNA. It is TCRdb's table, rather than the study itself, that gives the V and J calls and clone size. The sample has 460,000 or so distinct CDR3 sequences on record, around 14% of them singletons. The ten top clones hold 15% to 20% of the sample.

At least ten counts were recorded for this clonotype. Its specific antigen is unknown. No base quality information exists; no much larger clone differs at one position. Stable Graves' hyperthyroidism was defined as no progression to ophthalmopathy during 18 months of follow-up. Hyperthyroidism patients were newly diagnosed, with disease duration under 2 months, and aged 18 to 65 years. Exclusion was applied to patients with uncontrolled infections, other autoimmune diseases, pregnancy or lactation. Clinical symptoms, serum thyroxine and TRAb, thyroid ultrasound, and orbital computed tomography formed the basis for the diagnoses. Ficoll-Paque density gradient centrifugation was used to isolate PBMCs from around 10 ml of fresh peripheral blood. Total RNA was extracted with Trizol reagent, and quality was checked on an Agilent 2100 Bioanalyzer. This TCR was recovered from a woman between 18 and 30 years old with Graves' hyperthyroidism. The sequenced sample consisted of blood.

The DNA sequence is as follows: TGTGCCAGCAGTTTTACCCAGGGACAGGGTGGCACTGAAGCTTTCTTT. Its amino acids are CASSFTQGQGGTEAFF. The chain employs TRBV2 and TRBJ1-1; 9 of the junction bases match TRBD1. Its CDR3 holds 16 amino acids, cysteine through phenylalanine. Only the CDR3 portion is preserved as DNA: 48 bases, with reading frame beginning at the first base. V loses 5 bases at its end and J loses 4 bases; junction bases beyond the gene matches: 11. The germline V gene sets CDR1 to SNHLY and CDR2 to FYNNEI.